This T cell receptor (beta chain) emerged from a study of cytomegalovirus exposure and HLA in healthy donors. Overall study: Earlier sequencing of 150 million to 200 million T cells yielded 100 million to 140 million unique TCR beta sequences.

The study, taken as a whole, reports: The classifier reportedly diagnosed cytomegalovirus status with high specificity and sensitivity. Whilst most TCR sequences proved rare, a subset of public TCRs occurred across many donors.

Regarding this clone: Its specificity is not known.

Amplification used 60 Vbeta primers and 13 Jbeta primers. Source study methods: Unique TCR beta chains numbered 80 million to 95 million in a later analysis, with roughly 10 million shared. This table comes from immunoSEQ multiplex PCR, and its TCRdb copy is limited to in-frame clones, with some not included. D and trimming come from the DNA, and the V and J calls and clone size come from that table. The sample carries about 110,000 clones, roughly 80% recorded once. Looked up from germline, CDR1 is MDHEN and CDR2 is SYDVKM. V shed 6 bases and J shed 1 base, with 9 bases lying between them. This CDR3 has 13 residues.

The receptor was isolated from a middle-aged man in good health and CMV-seronegative. The sequenced material came from PBMCs. V is TRBV28 and J is TRBJ1-1, with no clear D. CDR3 sequence: CASRGPANTEAFF. Here the CDR3 DNA reads TGTGCCAGCAGGGGCCCAGCGAACACTGAAGCTTTCTTT.